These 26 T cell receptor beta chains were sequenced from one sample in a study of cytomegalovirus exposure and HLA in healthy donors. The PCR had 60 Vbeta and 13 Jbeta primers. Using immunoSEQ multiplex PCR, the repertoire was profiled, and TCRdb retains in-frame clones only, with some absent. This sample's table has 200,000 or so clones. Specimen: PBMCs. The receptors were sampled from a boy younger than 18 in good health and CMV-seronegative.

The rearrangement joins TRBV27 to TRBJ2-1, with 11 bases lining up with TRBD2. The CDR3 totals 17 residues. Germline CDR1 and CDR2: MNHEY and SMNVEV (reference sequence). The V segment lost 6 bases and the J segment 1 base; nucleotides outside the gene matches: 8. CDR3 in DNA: TGTGCCAGCAGGCTAGCGGGGGGCAGGGGGTCCTACAATGAGCAGTTCTTC. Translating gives CASRLAGGRGSYNEQFF.

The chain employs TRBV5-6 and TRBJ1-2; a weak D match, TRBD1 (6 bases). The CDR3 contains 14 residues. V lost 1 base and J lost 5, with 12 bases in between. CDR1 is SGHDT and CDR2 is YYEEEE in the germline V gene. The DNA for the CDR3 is TGTGCCAGCAGCTTGACAGGGTTAGGGTATGGCTACACCTTC. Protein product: CASSLTGLGYGYTF.

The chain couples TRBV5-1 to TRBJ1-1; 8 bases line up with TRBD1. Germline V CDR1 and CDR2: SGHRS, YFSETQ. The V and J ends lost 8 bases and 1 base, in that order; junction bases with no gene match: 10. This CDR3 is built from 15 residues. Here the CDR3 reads CASPSQGARNTEAFF. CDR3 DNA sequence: TGCGCCAGTCCATCGCAGGGGGCGCGGAACACTGAAGCTTTCTTT.

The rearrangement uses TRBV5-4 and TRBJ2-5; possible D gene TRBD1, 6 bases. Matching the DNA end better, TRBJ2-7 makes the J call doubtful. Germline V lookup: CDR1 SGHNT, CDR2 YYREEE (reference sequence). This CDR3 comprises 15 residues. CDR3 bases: TGTGCCAGCAGCAGGGACACCTTAAGCTCCTACGAGCAGTACTTC. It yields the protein CASSRDTLSSYEQYF.

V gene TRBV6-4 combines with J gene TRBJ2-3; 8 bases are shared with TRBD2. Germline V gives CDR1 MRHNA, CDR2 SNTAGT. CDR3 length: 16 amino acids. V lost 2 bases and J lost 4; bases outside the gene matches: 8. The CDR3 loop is CASSDNPQRGSDTQYF. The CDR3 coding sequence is TGTGCCAGCAGTGACAACCCCCAGCGGGGGTCAGATACGCAGTATTTT.

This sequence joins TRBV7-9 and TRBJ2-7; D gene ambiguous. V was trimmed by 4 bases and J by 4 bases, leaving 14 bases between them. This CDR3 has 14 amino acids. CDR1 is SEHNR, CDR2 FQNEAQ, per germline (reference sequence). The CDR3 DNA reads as TGTGCCAGCAGCTCCCCCTGGGCTTCATACGAGCAGTACTTC. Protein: CASSSPWASYEQYF. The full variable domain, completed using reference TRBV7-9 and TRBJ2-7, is DTGVSQNPRHKITKRGQNVTFRCDPISEHNRLYWYRQTLGQGPEFLTYFQNEAQLEKSRLLSDRFSAERPKGSFSTLEIQRTEQGDSAMYLCASSSPWASYEQYFGPGTRLTVT.

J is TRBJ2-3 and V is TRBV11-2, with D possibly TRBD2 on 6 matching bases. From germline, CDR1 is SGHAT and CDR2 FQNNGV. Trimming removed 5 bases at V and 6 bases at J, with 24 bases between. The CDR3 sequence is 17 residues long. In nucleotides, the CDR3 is TGTGCCAGCAGCCCCCTTAGGGGACTTGGGGTTCTGGATACGCAGTATTTT. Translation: CASSPLRGLGVLDTQYF.

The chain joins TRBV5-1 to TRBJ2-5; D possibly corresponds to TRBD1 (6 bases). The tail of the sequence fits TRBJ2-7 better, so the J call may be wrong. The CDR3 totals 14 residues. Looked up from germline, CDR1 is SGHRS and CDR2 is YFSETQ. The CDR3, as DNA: TGCGCCAGCAGCCCGAGGACAGAAAGCTACGAGCAGTACTTC. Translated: CASSPRTESYEQYF.

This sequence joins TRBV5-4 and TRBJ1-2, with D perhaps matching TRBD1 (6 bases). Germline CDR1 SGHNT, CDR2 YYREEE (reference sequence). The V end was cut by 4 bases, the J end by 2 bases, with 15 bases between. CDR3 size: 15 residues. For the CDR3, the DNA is TGTGCCAGCAGCCCGGGGGGCAGGGCGAACTATGGCTACACCTTC. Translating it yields CASSPGGRANYGYTF.

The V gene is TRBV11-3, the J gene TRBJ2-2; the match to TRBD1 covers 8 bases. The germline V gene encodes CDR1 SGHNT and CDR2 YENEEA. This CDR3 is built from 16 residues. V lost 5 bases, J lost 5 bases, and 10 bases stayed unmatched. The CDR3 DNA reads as TGTGCCAGCAGCCATGTGTCGGACAGGGTAACCGGGGAGCTGTTTTTT. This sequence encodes CASSHVSDRVTGELFF.

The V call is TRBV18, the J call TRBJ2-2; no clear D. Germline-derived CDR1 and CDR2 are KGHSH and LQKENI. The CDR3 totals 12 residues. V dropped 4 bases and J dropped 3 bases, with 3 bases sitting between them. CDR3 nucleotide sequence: TGTGCCAGCTCACTCGACACCGGGGAGCTGTTTTTT. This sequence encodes CASSLDTGELFF.

CDR3 sequence (DNA): TGTGCCAGCAGCCCCAGGGTTGGCGGGGGGCACAATGAGCAGTTCTTC. Encoded protein: CASSPRVGGGHNEQFF. The chain employs TRBV11-3 and TRBJ2-1, with 8 bases fitting TRBD2. The CDR3 runs 16 residues. Germline V gives CDR1 SGHNT, CDR2 YENEEA. The ends lost 5 bases at V and 5 bases at J; junction bases unmatched: 11.

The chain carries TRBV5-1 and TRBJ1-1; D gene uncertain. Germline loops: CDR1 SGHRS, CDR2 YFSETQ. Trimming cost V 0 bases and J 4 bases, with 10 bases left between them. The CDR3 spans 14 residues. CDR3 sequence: CASSLAPGATEAFF. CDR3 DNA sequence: TGCGCCAGCAGCTTGGCACCGGGTGCCACTGAAGCTTTCTTT. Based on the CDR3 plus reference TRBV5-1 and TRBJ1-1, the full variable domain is KAGVTQTPRYLIKTRGQQVTLSCSPISGHRSVSWYQQTPGQGLQFLFEYFSETQRNKGNFPGRFSGRQFSNSRSEMNVSTLELGDSALYLCASSLAPGATEAFFGQGTRLTVV.

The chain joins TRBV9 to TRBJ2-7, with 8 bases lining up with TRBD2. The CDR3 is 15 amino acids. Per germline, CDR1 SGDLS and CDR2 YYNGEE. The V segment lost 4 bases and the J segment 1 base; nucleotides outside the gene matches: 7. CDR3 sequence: CASSPGGTASYEQYF. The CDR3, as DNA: TGTGCCAGCAGCCCGGGAGGGACGGCATCCTACGAGCAGTACTTC. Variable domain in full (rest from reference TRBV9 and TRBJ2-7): DSGVTQTPKHLITATGQRVTLRCSPRSGDLSVYWYQQSLDQGLQFLIQYYNGEERAKGNILERFSAQQFPDLHSELNLSSLELGDSALYFCASSPGGTASYEQYFGPGTRLTVT.

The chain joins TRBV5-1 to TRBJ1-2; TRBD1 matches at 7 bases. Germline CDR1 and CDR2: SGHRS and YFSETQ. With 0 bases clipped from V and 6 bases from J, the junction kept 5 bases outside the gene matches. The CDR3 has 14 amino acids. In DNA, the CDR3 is TGCGCCAGCAGCTTGGCCACAGGGGCGGATGGCTACACCTTC. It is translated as CASSLATGADGYTF. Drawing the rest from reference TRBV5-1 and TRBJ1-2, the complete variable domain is KAGVTQTPRYLIKTRGQQVTLSCSPISGHRSVSWYQQTPGQGLQFLFEYFSETQRNKGNFPGRFSGRQFSNSRSEMNVSTLELGDSALYLCASSLATGADGYTFGSGTRLTVV.

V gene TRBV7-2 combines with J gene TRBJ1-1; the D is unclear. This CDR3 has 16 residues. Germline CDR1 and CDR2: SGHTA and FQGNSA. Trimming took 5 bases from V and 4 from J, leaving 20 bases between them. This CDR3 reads CASSTDRTYPGTEAFF. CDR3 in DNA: TGTGCCAGCAGCACCGATCGTACTTACCCGGGCACTGAAGCTTTCTTT.

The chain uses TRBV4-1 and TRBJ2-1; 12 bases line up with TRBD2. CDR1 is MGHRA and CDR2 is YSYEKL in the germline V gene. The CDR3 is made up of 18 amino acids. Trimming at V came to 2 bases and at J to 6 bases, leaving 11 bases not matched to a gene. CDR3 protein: CASSQLLAGGALANEQFF. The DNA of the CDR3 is TGCGCCAGCAGCCAATTACTAGCGGGGGGCGCGCTAGCCAATGAGCAGTTCTTC.

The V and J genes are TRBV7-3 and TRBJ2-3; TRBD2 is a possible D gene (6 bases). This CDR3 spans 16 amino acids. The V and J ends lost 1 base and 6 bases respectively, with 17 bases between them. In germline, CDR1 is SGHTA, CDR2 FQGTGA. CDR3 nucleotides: TGTGCCAGCAGCTTAAACTCGAAGGCCGCGGGGGATACGCAGTATTTT. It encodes CASSLNSKAAGDTQYF.

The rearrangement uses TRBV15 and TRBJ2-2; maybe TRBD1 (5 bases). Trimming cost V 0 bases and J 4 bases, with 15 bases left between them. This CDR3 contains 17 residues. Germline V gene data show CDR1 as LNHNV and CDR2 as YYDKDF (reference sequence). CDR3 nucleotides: TGTGCCACCAGCAGAGATCGAGTGGAAAGGGGCACCGGGGAGCTGTTTTTT. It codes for CATSRDRVERGTGELFF. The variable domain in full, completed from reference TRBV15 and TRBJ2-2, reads DAMVIQNPRYQVTQFGKPVTLSCSQTLNHNVMYWYQQKSSQAPKLLFHYYDKDFNNEADTPDNFQSRRPNTSFCFLDIRSPGLGDTAMYLCATSRDRVERGTGELFFGEGSRLTVL.

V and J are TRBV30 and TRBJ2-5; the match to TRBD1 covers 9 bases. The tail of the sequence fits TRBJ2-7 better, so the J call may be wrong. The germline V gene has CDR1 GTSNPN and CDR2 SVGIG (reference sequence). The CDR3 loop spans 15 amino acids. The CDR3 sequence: CASTSTRDRAYEQYF. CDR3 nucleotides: TGTGCCTCCACCTCAACCCGGGACAGGGCGTACGAGCAGTACTTC.

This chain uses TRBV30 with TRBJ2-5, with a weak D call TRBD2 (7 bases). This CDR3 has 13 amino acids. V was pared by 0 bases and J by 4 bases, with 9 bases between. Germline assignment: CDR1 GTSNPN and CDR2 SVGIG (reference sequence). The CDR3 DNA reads TGTGCCTGGAGTGTGCGGGGGCGAGAGACCCAGTACTTC. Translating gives CAWSVRGRETQYF.

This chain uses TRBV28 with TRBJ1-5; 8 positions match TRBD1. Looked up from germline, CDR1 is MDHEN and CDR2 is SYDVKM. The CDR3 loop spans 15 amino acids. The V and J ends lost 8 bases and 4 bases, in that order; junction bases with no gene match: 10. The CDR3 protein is CASCSGQGGNQPQHF. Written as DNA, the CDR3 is TGTGCCAGCTGCTCAGGACAGGGTGGAAATCAGCCCCAGCATTTT. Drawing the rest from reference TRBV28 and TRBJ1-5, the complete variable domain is DVKVTQSSRYLVKRTGEKVFLECVQDMDHENMFWYRQDPGLGLRLIYFSYDVKMKEKGDIPEGYSVSREKKERFSLILESASTNQTSMYLCASCSGQGGNQPQHFGDGTRLSIL.

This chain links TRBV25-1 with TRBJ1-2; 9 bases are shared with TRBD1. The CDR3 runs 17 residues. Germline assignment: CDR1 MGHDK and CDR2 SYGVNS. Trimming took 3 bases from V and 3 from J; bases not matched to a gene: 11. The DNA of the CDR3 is TGTGCCAGCAGTGACCCTTCCTCGCGGACAGGGGACTATGGCTACACCTTC. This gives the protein CASSDPSSRTGDYGYTF.

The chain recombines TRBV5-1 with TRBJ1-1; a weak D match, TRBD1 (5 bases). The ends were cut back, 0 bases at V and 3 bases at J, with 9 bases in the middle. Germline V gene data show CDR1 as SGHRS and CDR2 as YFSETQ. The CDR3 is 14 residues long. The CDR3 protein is CASSLARDYTEAFF. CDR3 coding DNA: TGCGCCAGCAGCTTGGCCAGGGATTACACTGAAGCTTTCTTT.

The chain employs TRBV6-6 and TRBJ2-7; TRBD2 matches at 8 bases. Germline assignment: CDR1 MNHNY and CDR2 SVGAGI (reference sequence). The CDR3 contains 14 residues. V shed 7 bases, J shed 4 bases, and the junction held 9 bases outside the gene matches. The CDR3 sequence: CASTLGGGIYEQYF. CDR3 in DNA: TGTGCCAGCACCCTCGGGGGGGGTATATACGAGCAGTACTTC.

This chain's CDR3 is CASSGTVAPNTGELFF. CDR3 sequence (DNA): TGTGCCAGCAGTGGGACAGTGGCCCCGAACACCGGGGAGCTGTTTTTT. The rearrangement joins TRBV25-1 to TRBJ2-2, with D possibly TRBD1 on 6 matching bases. V was cut by 4 bases and J by 0 bases, with 12 bases left in between. CDR1 and CDR2 from the germline V gene are MGHDK and SYGVNS. This CDR3 has 16 amino acids.